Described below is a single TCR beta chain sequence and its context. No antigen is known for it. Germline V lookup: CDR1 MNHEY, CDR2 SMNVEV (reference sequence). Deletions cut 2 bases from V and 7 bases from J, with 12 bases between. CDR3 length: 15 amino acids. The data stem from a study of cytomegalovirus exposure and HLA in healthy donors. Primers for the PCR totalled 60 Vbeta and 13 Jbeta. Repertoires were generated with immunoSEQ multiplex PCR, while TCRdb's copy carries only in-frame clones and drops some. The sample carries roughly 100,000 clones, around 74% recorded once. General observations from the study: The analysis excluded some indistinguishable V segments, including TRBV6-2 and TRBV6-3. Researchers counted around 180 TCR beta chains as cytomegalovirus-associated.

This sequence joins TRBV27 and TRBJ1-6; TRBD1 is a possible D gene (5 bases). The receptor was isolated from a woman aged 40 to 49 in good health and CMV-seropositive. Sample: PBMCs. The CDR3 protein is CASSLKLGGNSPLHF. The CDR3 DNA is TGTGCCAGCAGTTTAAAACTCGGGGGAAATTCACCCCTCCACTTT.